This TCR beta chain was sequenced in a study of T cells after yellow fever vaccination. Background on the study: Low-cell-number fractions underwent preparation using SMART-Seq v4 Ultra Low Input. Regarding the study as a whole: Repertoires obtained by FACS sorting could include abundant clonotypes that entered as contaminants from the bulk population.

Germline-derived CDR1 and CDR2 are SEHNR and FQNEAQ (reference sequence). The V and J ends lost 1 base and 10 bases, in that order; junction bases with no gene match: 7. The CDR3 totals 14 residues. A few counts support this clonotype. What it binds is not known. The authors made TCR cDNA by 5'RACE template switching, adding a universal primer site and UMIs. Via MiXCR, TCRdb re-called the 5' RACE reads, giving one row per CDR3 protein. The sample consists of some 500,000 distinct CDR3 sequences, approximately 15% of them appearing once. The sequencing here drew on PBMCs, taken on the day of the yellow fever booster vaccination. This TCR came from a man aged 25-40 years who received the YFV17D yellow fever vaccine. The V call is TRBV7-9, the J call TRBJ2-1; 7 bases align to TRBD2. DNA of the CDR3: TGTGCCAGCAGCTTAGTCGGGGGGAGTCTGGAGCAGTTCTTC. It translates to CASSLVGGSLEQFF.